The sequence of this T cell receptor (beta chain) was determined in a study of cytomegalovirus exposure and HLA in healthy donors. Study-wide findings and caveats: The study flagged some 180 TCR beta chains as cytomegalovirus-associated. A later analysis by the authors found several of the most significant clusters apparently linked to common viral pathogens. A missense DCLRE1C variant was associated with V- and J-gene trimming of TCR beta chains in a later analysis, and an independent cohort replicated the association.

Within the sample, this clone is medium-sized. What it binds is not known. Despite likely unrecorded immune exposures, the donors were nominally healthy at the time of sampling. The CDR3 is 17 residues long. The junction had 6 bases not matched to a gene; V was cut back by 2 bases and J by 2 bases. Germline V gene lookup returns CDR1 SGHAT and CDR2 FQNNGV. PCR was performed using 60 Vbeta and 13 Jbeta primers. Produced via immunoSEQ multiplex PCR; TCRdb's table is partial and in-frame only. The table records roughly 89,000 clones, around three fifths of them present only once. The chain is built from TRBV11-2 and TRBJ2-4; 10 bases line up with TRBD2. Sequenced: PBMCs. The clonotype comes from a woman between 45 and 60 years old in good health and CMV-seropositive. CDR3 amino acids: CASSLFPAGGTKNIQYF. CDR3 nucleotide sequence: TGTGCCAGCAGCTTATTTCCAGCGGGGGGGACCAAAAACATTCAGTACTTC.